The rows below give T cell receptor beta chains drawn from one sample of a study of T cells expressing NK-cell markers. For each CDR3 protein, TCRdb gives one entry from its re-call of the 5' RACE reads, without DNA. This sample carries about 460,000 distinct CDR3 sequences, with 1.4% going to the ten biggest clones. Sequences were obtained from blood T cells: a sorted CD56 or NKG2C T cell subset, CD4+ or CD8+ T cells, or bulk PBMC T cells (not recorded which). These receptors all stem from a woman in her forties or fifties in good health. Each CDR3 is given with its conserved first and last residue. Each record gives: J gene, V gene, CDR3 protein.

>TRBJ2-2|TRBV6-6
CASGPGLAVQTGELFF
>TRBJ2-2|TRBV10-3
CATSGQKYTGELFF
>TRBJ1-5|TRBV20-1
CSVMDRADQPQHF
>TRBJ2-3|TRBV11-2
CASSSTWLARTDTQYF
>TRBJ1-5|TRBV20-1
CSVPGQNPYDQPQHF
>TRBJ1-6|TRBV3-1
CASSRLGESPLHF
>TRBJ2-3|TRBV7-2
CASSPRPPRENPDTQYF
>TRBJ1-5|TRBV10-3
CATRGLSNQPQHF
>TRBJ2-3|TRBV7-9
CASSRVTGLATVTQYF
>TRBJ2-1|TRBV24-1
CATSDTTGTALHEQFF
>TRBJ2-1|TRBV7-8
CASSLELAGSSYNEQFF
>TRBJ2-5|TRBV6-2/TRBV6-3
CASSYEAGGPEETQYF
>TRBJ1-1|TRBV24-1
CATGLGGQAFF
>TRBJ1-1|TRBV12-3/TRBV12-4
CASSLFAVKGTEAFF
>TRBJ2-1|TRBV27
CASNNTYRDYNEQFF
>TRBJ1-2|TRBV7-2
CASSLRQGLGYTF
>TRBJ2-2|TRBV7-8
CASSFDVTGELFF
>TRBJ2-5|TRBV5-1
CASSLVRGGPIETQYF
>TRBJ2-1|TRBV5-1
CASSPGTRYEQFF
>TRBJ2-3|TRBV5-1
CASSGVRNTQYF
>TRBJ1-1|TRBV20-1
CSAMSSRRNTEAFF
>TRBJ2-1|TRBV13
CASSLEGTSDNEQFF
>TRBJ2-3|TRBV7-9
CASSFIRGGISTDTQYF
>TRBJ1-1|TRBV5-1
CASSFRTGGMGATEAFF
>TRBJ2-3|TRBV7-9
CASRLAGDVDTQYF
>TRBJ2-2|TRBV12-5
CASGPAVGDTGGELFF
>TRBJ1-3|TRBV5-1
CASSPRTGDGNTIYF